What follows are 14 T cell receptor beta chains derived from one specimen sequenced in a study of blood T cells in healthy people across ages. It was with a sample-barcoded 5' primer and a J-beta primer mix that a second PCR of about 6 to 11 cycles was run. TCRdb re-called the 5' RACE reads with MiXCR, one entry per CDR3 protein. The sample has about 1.6 million distinct CDR3 sequences, 34% seen once. Material for sequencing was blood. The receptors here all came from a woman aged 25 to 39 in good health.

The chain's CDR3 is CASSVLTSGRASSYEQYF. The DNA for the CDR3 is TGCGCCAGCAGCGTATTGACTAGCGGGAGGGCCTCGTCCTACGAGCAGTACTTC. The rearrangement uses TRBV5-1 and TRBJ2-7, with TRBD2 matching 14 bases. In germline, CDR1 is SGHRS, CDR2 YFSETQ. Losses at the gene ends were 4 bases for V and 1 base for J; bases not matched to a gene: 10. The CDR3 loop spans 18 amino acids.

The V call is TRBV20-1, the J call TRBJ1-2; tentative D call: TRBD1 (6 bases). The ends were cut back, 0 bases at V and 10 bases at J, with 18 bases in the middle. The CDR3 contains 14 residues. Germline-derived CDR1 and CDR2 are DFQATT and SNEGSKA (reference sequence). This chain's CDR3 is CSARDGGAWDDYTF. CDR3 sequence (DNA): TGCAGTGCTAGAGATGGGGGGGCTTGGGATGACTACACCTTC.

This chain links TRBV2 with TRBJ2-7; 7 bases are a match to TRBD1. Germline loops: CDR1 SNHLY, CDR2 FYNNEI. CDR3 length: 13 residues. J was trimmed by 5 bases and V by 7 bases; bases with no gene match: 8. CDR3 sequence: CASIDDRAHEQYF. The CDR3 DNA reads as TGTGCCAGCATTGACGACAGGGCCCACGAGCAGTACTTC. Full variable domain (rest looked up from reference TRBV2 and TRBJ2-7): EPEVTQTPSHQVTQMGQEVILRCVPISNHLYFYWYRQILGQKVEFLVSFYNNEISEKSEIFDDQFSVERPDGSNFTLKIRSTKLEDSAMYFCASIDDRAHEQYFGPGTRLTVT.

This chain links TRBV20-1 with TRBJ2-1; tentatively, D is TRBD1 (5 bases). V was cut by 2 bases and J by 3 bases, with 8 bases left in between. This CDR3 is 13 amino acids long. Germline CDR1 DFQATT, CDR2 SNEGSKA (reference sequence). The CDR3 DNA follows: TGCAGTGCTAGAACGGACATCTACAATGAGCAGTTCTTC. This translates into CSARTDIYNEQFF.

Remarks on this clonotype: One junction end does not reproduce the germline sequence, and a read error may be involved. This chain joins TRBV13 and TRBJ2-3; 10 bases fit TRBD2. The CDR3 runs 17 residues. The V gene's germline CDR1 is PRHDT and CDR2 FYEKMQ (reference sequence). For the CDR3, the DNA is TGTGCCAGCAGCTTACGAGCGGGGGGGGTTCATCAAGATGCGCAGTATTTT. Amino acids: CASSLRAGGVHQDAQYF.

The V gene is TRBV20-1, the J gene TRBJ2-3; no definite D call. The germline gives CDR1 DFQATT, CDR2 SNEGSKA (reference sequence). The CDR3 totals 15 residues. The germline V and J ends were trimmed by 0 bases and 1 base, with 11 bases remaining between them. This CDR3 is CSARDSRGRTDTQYF. As DNA, the CDR3 is TGCAGTGCTAGAGATTCTCGTGGGCGCACAGATACGCAGTATTTT.

This clonotype was seen a few times. The chain is built from TRBV12-3 or TRBV12-4 and TRBJ2-7; 11 bases agree with TRBD1. CDR3 size: 14 residues. The V and J ends lost 6 bases and 7 bases, in that order; junction bases with no gene match: 8. CDR3 protein: CASRAGTGGREQYF. As DNA, the CDR3 is TGTGCCAGCAGGGCCGGGACAGGGGGTAGGGAGCAGTACTTC.

The J gene is TRBJ1-2, the V gene TRBV6-1; a weak D match, TRBD1 (5 bases). The CDR3 has 13 amino acids. V was cut by 6 bases and J by 8 bases, with 16 bases left in between. Germline CDR1 and CDR2: MNHNS and SASEGT. CDR3 nucleotide sequence: TGTGCCAGCAGCAAAGACAGCCGCGCCGGCTACACCTTC. Residues: CASSKDSRAGYTF.

The table lists this clonotype with a few counts. The rearrangement links TRBV24-1 to TRBJ2-3; 9 bases align to TRBD1. V trimming: 5 bases; J trimming: 4 bases; junction bases outside the gene matches: 9. The CDR3 totals 16 residues. In germline, CDR1 is KGHDR, CDR2 SFDVKD. CDR3 coding DNA: TGTGCCACCAGTGCTTACGGGACAGGGTATGCAGATACGCAGTATTTT. It is translated as CATSAYGTGYADTQYF.

This rearrangement joins TRBV7-8 to TRBJ1-1; D is undetermined. The CDR3 covers 14 residues. V lost 5 bases and J 1 base, leaving 11 bases between the germline ends. The germline CDR1 and CDR2 sequences are SGHVS and FQNEAQ. The CDR3 sequence is CASSGTAGNTEAFF. The DNA of the CDR3 is TGTGCCAGCAGCGGTACAGCGGGGAACACTGAAGCTTTCTTT.

About this clonotype itself: Sequence at one end of the junction differs from germline and may be a read error. V and J are TRBV28 and TRBJ2-7; TRBD1 might be the D (6 bases). Germline CDR1 MDHEN, CDR2 SYDVKM. The CDR3 spans 14 residues. This chain's CDR3 is CATREGGGVYKQYF. CDR3 in DNA: TGTGCCACCCGAGAAGGGGGTGGGGTCTACAAGCAGTACTTC.

The chain is built from TRBV9 and TRBJ2-1; TRBD1 matches 8 bases. The CDR3 loop spans 16 amino acids. Germline V CDR1 and CDR2: SGDLS, YYNGEE. V was pared by 3 bases and J by 9 bases, with 14 bases of the junction left unmatched. As DNA, the CDR3 is TGTGCCAGCAGCGCACGCCCCATGGACAGGGTGGGTGAGCAGTTCTTC. As protein: CASSARPMDRVGEQFF.

The V gene is TRBV6-6, the J gene TRBJ2-7; the D gene could be TRBD1 or TRBD2 (6 bases each). Germline-derived CDR1 and CDR2 are MNHNY and SVGAGI (reference sequence). The length of the CDR3 is 13 residues. Deletions cut 3 bases from V and 5 bases from J, with 11 bases between. The DNA of the CDR3 is TGTGCCAGCAGTTATGGGGGGCTGAACGAGCAGTACTTC. This sequence encodes CASSYGGLNEQYF.

V usage is TRBV2 and J usage is TRBJ2-4, with D perhaps TRBD1 (6 bases). The closer fit of TRBJ2-7 to the DNA end suggests the J call may be wrong. This CDR3 region has 14 residues. From germline, CDR1 is SNHLY and CDR2 FYNNEI. In nucleotides, the CDR3 is TGTGCCAGCAGTGGACAGGCCGGCGGCTCCGAGCAGTACTTC. Its protein is CASSGQAGGSEQYF.